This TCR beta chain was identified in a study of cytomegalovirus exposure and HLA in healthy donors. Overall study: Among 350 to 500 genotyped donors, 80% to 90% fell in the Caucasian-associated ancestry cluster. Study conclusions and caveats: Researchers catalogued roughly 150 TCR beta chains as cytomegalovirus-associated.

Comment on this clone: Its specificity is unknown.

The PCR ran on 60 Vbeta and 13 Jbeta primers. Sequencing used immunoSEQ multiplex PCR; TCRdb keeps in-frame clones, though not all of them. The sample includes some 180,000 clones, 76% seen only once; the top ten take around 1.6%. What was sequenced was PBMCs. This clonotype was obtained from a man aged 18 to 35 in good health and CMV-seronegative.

The CDR3 here is CASSAREGAYEQYF. The CDR3 region has the DNA TGTGCCAGCAGTGCGCGAGAGGGGGCCTACGAGCAGTACTTC. The rearrangement uses TRBV6-1 and TRBJ2-7; a possible D gene is TRBD1 (6 bases). The V end lost 4 bases, the J end lost 2 bases, and 12 bases lay between the germline ends. Germline CDR1 reads MNHNS; CDR2 reads SASEGT. The CDR3 has 14 residues.